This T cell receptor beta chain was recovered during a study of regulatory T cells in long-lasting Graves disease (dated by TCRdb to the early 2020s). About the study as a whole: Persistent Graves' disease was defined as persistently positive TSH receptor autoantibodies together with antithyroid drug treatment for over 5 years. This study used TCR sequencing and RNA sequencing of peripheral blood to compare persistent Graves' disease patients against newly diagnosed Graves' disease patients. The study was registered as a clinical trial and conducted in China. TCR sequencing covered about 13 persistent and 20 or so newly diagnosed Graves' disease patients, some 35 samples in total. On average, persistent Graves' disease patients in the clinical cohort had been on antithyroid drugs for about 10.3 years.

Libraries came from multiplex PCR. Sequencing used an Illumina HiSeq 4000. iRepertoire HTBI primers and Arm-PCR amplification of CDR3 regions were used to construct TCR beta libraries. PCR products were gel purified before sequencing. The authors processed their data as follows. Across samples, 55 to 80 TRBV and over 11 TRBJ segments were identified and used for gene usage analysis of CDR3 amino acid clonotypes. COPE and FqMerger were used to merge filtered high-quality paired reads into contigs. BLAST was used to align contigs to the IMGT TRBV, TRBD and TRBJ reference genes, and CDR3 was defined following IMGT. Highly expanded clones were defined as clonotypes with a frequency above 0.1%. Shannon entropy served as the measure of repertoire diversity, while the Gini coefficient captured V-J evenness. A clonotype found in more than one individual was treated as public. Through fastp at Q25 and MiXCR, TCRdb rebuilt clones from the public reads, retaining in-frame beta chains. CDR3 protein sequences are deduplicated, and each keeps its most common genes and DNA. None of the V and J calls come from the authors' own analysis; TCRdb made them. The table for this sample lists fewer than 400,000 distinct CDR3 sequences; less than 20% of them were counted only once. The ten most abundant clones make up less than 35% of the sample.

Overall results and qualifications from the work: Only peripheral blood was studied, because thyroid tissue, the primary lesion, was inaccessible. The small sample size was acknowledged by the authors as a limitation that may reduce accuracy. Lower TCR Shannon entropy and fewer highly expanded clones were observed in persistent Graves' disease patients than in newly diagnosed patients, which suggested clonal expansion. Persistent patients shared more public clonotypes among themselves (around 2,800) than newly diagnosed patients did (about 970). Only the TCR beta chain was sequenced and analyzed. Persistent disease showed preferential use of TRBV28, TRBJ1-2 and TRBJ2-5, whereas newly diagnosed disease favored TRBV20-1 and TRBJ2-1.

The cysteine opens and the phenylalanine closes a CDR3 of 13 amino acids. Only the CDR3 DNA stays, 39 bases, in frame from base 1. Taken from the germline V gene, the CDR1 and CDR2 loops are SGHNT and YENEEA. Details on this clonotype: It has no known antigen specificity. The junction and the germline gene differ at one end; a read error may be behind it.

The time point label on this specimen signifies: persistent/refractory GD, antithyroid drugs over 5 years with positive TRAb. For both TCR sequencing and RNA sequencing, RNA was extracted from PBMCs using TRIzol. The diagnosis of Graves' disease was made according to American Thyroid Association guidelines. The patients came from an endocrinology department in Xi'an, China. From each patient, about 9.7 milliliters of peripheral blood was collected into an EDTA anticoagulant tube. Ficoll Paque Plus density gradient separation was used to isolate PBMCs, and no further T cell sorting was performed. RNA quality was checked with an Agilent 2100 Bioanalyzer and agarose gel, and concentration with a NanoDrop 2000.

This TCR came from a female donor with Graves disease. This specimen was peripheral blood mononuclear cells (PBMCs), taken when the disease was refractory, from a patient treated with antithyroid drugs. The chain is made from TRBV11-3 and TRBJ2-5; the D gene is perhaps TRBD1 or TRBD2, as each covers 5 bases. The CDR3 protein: CPSSPGTEETQYF. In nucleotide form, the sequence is TGTCCCAGCAGCCCCGGGACGGAAGAGACCCAGTACTTC.